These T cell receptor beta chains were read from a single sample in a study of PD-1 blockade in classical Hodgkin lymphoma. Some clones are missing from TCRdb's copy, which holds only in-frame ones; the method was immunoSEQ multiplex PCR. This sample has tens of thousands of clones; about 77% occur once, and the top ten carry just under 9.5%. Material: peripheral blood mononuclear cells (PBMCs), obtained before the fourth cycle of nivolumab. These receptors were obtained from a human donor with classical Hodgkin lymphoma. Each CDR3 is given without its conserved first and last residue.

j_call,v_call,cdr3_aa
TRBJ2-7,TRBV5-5,ASSSKSASGTYEQY
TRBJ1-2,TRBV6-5,ASSYSSGTYGYT
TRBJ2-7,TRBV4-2,ASSQDPPGGSMYEQY
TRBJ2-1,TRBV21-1,ASSRDIHHSDNEQF
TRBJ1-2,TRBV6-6,ASSPRLPYGYT
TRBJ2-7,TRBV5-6,ASSSFALLAEQY
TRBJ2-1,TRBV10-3,AISALELNEQF
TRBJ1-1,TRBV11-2,ASSLGGGWAF
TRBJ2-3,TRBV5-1,ASHSTGTGVFGVTQY
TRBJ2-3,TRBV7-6,ASSLAHVPTDTQY
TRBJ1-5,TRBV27,ASSSGTGFGSNQPQH
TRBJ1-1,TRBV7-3,ASSPSRLNTEAF
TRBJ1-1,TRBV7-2,ASRATGGLTEAF
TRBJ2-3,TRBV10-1,ASSDGQGLSTDTQY
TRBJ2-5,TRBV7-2,ASSTQGGETQY
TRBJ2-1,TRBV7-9,ASSGGLAGYNEQF
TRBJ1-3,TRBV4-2,ASSQEDRGGNTIY
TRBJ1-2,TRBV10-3,AISGTGDNYGYT
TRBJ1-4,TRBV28,ASSPRPTNEKLF
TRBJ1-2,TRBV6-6,ASSYSRRRDGYT
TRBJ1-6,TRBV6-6,ASSILGESLH
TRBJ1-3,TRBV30,AWSVTRRGNTIY
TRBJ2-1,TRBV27,AGRRADYNEQF
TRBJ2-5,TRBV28,ASSYGAGGTQETQY
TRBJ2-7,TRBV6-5,ASSPLAGGKYEQY
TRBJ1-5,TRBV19,ASSDIGVGNQPQH
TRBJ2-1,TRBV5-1,ASSLADYLF
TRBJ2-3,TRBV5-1,ASRKTGDPTDTQY
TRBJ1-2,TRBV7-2,ASSPNRGPYGYT
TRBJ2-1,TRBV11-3,ASSLVAGDYNEQF
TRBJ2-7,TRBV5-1,ASSFDDNSYEQY
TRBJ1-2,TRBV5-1,ASSSAPGTANYGYT
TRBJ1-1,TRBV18,ASSNVPDTEAF
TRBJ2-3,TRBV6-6,ASSYSSRADTQY
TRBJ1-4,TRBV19,ASSPTYTNEKLF
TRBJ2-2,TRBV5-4,ASSSLRRSGELF
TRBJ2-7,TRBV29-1,SVLGPGSSYEQY
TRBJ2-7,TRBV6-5,ASSKNGGEQY
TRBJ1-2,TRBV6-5,ASSAAHYGYT
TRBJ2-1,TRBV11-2,ASSFTRGAYNEQF
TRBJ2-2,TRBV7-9,ASSLALGVTGELF